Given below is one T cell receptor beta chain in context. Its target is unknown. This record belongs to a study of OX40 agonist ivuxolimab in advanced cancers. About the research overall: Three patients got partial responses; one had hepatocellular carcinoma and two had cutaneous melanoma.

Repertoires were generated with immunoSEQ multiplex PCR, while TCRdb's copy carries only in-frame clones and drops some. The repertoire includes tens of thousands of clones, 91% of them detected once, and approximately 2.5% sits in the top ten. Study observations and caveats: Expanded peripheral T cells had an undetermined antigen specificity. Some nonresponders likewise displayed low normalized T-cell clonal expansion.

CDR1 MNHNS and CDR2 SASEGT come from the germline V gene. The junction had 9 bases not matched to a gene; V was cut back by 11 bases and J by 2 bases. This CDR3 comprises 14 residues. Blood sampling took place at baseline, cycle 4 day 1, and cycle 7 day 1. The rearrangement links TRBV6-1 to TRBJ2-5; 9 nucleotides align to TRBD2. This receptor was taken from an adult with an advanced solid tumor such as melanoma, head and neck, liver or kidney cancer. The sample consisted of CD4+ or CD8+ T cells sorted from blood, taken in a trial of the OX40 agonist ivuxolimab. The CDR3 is CAGYSGSSQETQYF. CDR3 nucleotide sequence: TGTGCCGGGTATAGCGGGAGCAGTCAAGAGACCCAGTACTTC.